The 11 T cell receptor beta chains reported below all come from one sample, sequenced in a study of shared clonotypes between healthy human individuals. Profiling relied on immunoSEQ multiplex PCR, and the TCRdb table lists in-frame clones only, not all of them. The table lists a few million clones, over 85% of them singletons, with approximately 0.4% in the top ten. Sequenced input: naive CD4+ T cells from PBMCs. Subset specified: CD45RA+ positively selected. The receptors shown here come from a man between 18 and 29 years old in good health. Some clones in this sample may be carry-over from other donors' samples.

The chain couples TRBV5-4 to TRBJ1-4; D is unresolved. This CDR3 region has 15 residues. The V gene's germline CDR1 is SGHNT and CDR2 YYREEE (reference sequence). V was clipped by 1 base and J by 4 bases, with 11 bases between them. The CDR3 coding sequence is TGTGCCAGCAGCTTGAATTCACCCTTTAATGAAAAACTGTTTTTT. Translated: CASSLNSPFNEKLFF.

The chain carries TRBV28 and TRBJ1-5; D may be TRBD1 (5 bases). V was clipped by 4 bases and J by 7 bases, with 14 bases between them. Looked up from germline, CDR1 is MDHEN and CDR2 is SYDVKM. The CDR3 consists of 14 residues. The CDR3 region is CASSSTPRGQPQHF. CDR3 bases: TGTGCCAGCAGTTCTACACCCCGGGGCCAGCCCCAGCATTTT.

The rearrangement links TRBV9 to TRBJ2-3; D tentatively fits TRBD1 or TRBD2 (5 bases each). V lost 3 bases to trimming and J lost 6 bases, with 17 bases between them. Germline V CDR1 and CDR2: SGDLS, YYNGEE. The CDR3 covers 15 residues. CDR3 region: CASSAWDAPSDTQYF. The CDR3 DNA sequence: TGTGCCAGCAGCGCTTGGGACGCTCCGTCGGATACGCAGTATTTT. Supplemented by reference TRBV9 and TRBJ2-3, the full variable domain reads DSGVTQTPKHLITATGQRVTLRCSPRSGDLSVYWYQQSLDQGLQFLIQYYNGEERAKGNILERFSAQQFPDLHSELNLSSLELGDSALYFCASSAWDAPSDTQYFGPGTRLTVL.

As regards this clone: Within the sample, other DNA sequences also encode this same CDR3. The rearrangement joins TRBV20-1 to TRBJ2-5; D may match TRBD1 or TRBD2 (5 bases each). The CDR3 is 11 residues long. V lost 1 base and J lost 5, with 5 bases in between. Germline CDR1 reads DFQATT; CDR2 reads SNEGSKA (reference sequence). The CDR3 DNA follows: TGCAGTGCTAGAGGGGGGGAGACCCAGTACTTC. As protein: CSARGGETQYF.

V usage is TRBV7-3 and J usage is TRBJ2-3, with D possibly matching TRBD2 (6 bases). V shed 5 bases and J shed 0 bases, with 12 bases lying between them. The CDR3 is 15 amino acids. Germline lookup yields CDR1 SGHTA and CDR2 FQGTGA. This CDR3 reads CASSGSSVSTDTQYF. Written as DNA, the CDR3 is TGTGCCAGCAGCGGGTCTAGCGTTAGCACAGATACGCAGTATTTT.

J is TRBJ1-2 and V is TRBV19, with TRBD1 identical over 8 bases. Trimming cost V 3 bases and J 5 bases; bases outside gene matches: 11. The CDR3 loop spans 16 amino acids. The germline CDR1 and CDR2 sequences are LNHDA and SQIVND (reference sequence). The CDR3 coding sequence is TGTGCCAGTAGTATCCACGGACAGGGTAGTACGTATGGCTACACCTTC. Translation gives CASSIHGQGSTYGYTF.

CDR3 sequence reads: CASSSRGWAGYQPQHF. For the CDR3, the DNA is TGTGCCAGCAGCTCTAGGGGATGGGCAGGGTATCAGCCCCAGCATTTT. This chain uses TRBV11-3 with TRBJ1-5; tentatively, D is TRBD1 (5 bases). Germline V CDR1 and CDR2: SGHNT, YENEEA. Trimming stripped 4 bases from V and 5 bases from J, with 18 bases between. The CDR3 is made up of 16 amino acids.

The gene calls are TRBV9 and TRBJ2-7; TRBD2 agrees at 10 bases. The CDR3 totals 14 residues. Trimming removed 3 bases from V and 5 bases from J; junction bases left unmatched: 5. Germline CDR1 is SGDLS and CDR2 is YYNGEE. CDR3 loop: CASSASGRDDEQYF. CDR3 DNA: TGTGCCAGCAGCGCTAGCGGGAGAGACGACGAGCAGTACTTC.

This clone was counted once. The genes are TRBV6-4 and TRBJ2-1; either TRBD1 or TRBD2 may supply D (5 bases each). V lost 4 bases and J 6 bases, leaving 10 bases between the germline ends. The CDR3 is 13 amino acids. CDR1 MRHNA and CDR2 SNTAGT come from the germline V gene. CDR3 nucleotides: TGTGCCAGCAGTGTGGGGGTTTTCAATGAGCAGTTCTTC. Its protein product is CASSVGVFNEQFF.

The chain carries TRBV7-9 and TRBJ1-1; D may be TRBD1 (6 bases). The germline V gene encodes CDR1 SEHNR and CDR2 FQNEAQ (reference sequence). The CDR3 contains 15 residues. V was cut by 3 bases and J by 2 bases, with 13 bases left in between. The CDR3, as DNA: TGTGCCAGCAGCTTCCGCCCAGGGGAAAACACTGAAGCTTTCTTT. Residues: CASSFRPGENTEAFF.

The chain employs TRBV5-1 and TRBJ2-2; 9 positions match TRBD1. CDR3 length equals 16 residues. Germline trimming cut 1 base from V and 2 bases from J; bases unmatched to any gene: 3. Germline CDR1 and CDR2: SGHRS and YFSETQ. Written as DNA, the CDR3 is TGCGCCAGCAGCTTGTGGACAGGGGTTAACACCGGGGAGCTGTTTTTT. Translated, it gives CASSLWTGVNTGELFF.